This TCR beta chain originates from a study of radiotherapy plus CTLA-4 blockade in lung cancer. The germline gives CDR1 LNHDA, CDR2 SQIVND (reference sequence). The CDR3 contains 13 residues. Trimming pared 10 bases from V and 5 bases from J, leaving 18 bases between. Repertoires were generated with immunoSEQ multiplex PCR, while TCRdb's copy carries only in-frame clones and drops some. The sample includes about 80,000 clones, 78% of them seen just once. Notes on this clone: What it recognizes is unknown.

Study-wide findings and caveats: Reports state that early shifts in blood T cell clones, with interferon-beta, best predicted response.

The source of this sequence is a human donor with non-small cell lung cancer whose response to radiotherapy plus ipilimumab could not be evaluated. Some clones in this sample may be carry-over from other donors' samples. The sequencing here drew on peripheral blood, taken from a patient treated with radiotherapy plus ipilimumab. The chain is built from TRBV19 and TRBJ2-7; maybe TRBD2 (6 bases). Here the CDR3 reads CATPGGPLHEQYF. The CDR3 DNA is TGTGCCACCCCCGGGGGTCCCCTTCACGAGCAGTACTTC.